The rows below give T cell receptor beta chains drawn from one sample of a study of somatic mutations in cytotoxic T cells in rheumatoid arthritis. The protocol was immunoSEQ multiplex PCR, while the TCRdb copy is restricted to in-frame clones and leaves out a portion. The sample records 8,500 to 10,000 clones, approximately 79% being singletons. The material sequenced was CD8+ T cells sorted from blood. The receptors originated from an adult with rheumatoid arthritis. The CDR3 runs from the conserved cysteine through the conserved F or W. The order of the fields is clone size, J gene, D gene, V gene, CDR3 DNA, CDR3 protein. A D gene is named only where the DNA matches it firmly. Not all rows give a size; the values are once, few, many and, for expanded clones, a class.

>-|TRBJ2-7|-|TRBV28
TGTGCCAGCAGCCTAACTAGTAACGAGCAGTACTTC
CASSLTSNEQYF
>-|TRBJ2-3|TRBD1|TRBV9
TGTGCCAGCAGCGCGGGACAGGGGCCAGATACGCAGTATTTT
CASSAGQGPDTQYF
>-|TRBJ2-7|TRBD1|TRBV7-9
TGTGCCAGCAGCCGACAGGGGGCCTACGAGCAGTACTTC
CASSRQGAYEQYF
>-|TRBJ2-1|-|TRBV2
TGTGCCAGCAGCCCCGGACATGTCGGGGGTGAGCAGTTCTTC
CASSPGHVGGEQFF
>-|TRBJ2-5|-|TRBV5-1
TGCGCCAGCAGCTTGGCCGTGGGGGGACAAGAGACCCAGTACTTC
CASSLAVGGQETQYF
>-|TRBJ1-1|-|TRBV4-1
TGCGCCAGCAGCCCTACAGTGAACACTGAAGCTTTCTTT
CASSPTVNTEAFF
>-|TRBJ1-5|-|TRBV6-5
TGTGCCAGCAGCCGAGGACTCCCGGAATGGCCCCAGCATTTT
CASSRGLPEWPQHF
>-|TRBJ2-7|-|TRBV6-5
TGTGCCAGCAGCTACGCTTTCCGGGCCGAGCAGTACTTC
CASSYAFRAEQYF
>-|TRBJ1-4|-|TRBV4-1
TGCGCCAGCAGCCAAAGCGGCCCATGGGCAACTAATGAAAAACTGTTTTTT
CASSQSGPWATNEKLFF
>-|TRBJ2-3|TRBD2|TRBV7-3
TGTGCCAGCAGCTCAACCATACTAGCGGGGACTAGCACAGATACGCAGTATTTT
CASSSTILAGTSTDTQYF
>-|TRBJ2-7|-|TRBV30
TGTGCCTGGGACCCAGGGTCCGGCTACGAGCAGTACTTC
CAWDPGSGYEQYF
>-|TRBJ2-7|-|TRBV9
TGTGCCAGCAGCCCGACGGAGGGGCGCTACGAGCAGTACTTC
CASSPTEGRYEQYF
>once|TRBJ2-1|-|TRBV6-5
TGTGCCAGCAGTTTACTAGGTCTTTTCGATGAGCAGTTCTTC
CASSLLGLFDEQFF
>once|TRBJ1-5|-|TRBV19
TGTGCCAGTAGTATGGGGACACGGGGTATTCAGCCCCAGCATTTT
CASSMGTRGIQPQHF
>-|TRBJ2-1|TRBD2|TRBV11-2
TGTGCCAGCAGTCGGACTAGCGGGAGTTTAAGTAATGAGCAGTTCTTC
CASSRTSGSLSNEQFF
>-|TRBJ2-1|-|TRBV27
TGTGCCAGCAGTTTAACAGACGCGAATGAGCAGTTCTTC
CASSLTDANEQFF
>-|TRBJ2-7|TRBD2|TRBV10-2
TGCGCCAGCAGCGGGAGGGGCAACTACGAGCAGTACTTC
CASSGRGNYEQYF
>-|TRBJ2-3|TRBD2|TRBV9
TGTGCCAGCAGCGTAGGCGGGGGGGGCACAGATACGCAGTATTTT
CASSVGGGGTDTQYF
>-|TRBJ2-3|-|TRBV28
TGTGCCAGCCGGACCTTATTTGGGGCAGATACGCAGTATTTT
CASRTLFGADTQYF
>-|TRBJ2-7|TRBD1|TRBV27
TGTGCCAGCAGGATGGACAGGGCGAGCTCCTACGAGCAGTACTTC
CASRMDRASSYEQYF
>-|TRBJ2-1|-|TRBV19
TGTGCCAGTAGTATAGTGGGGGAGCAGTTCTTC
CASSIVGEQFF
>-|TRBJ2-1|-|TRBV28
TGTGCCAGCAGTTTCTCACAGAAACTATACAATGAGCAGTTCTTC
CASSFSQKLYNEQFF
>-|TRBJ1-5|TRBD1|TRBV28
TGTGCCAGCAGGGGACAGGGGGAAATTCAGCCCCAGCATTTT
CASRGQGEIQPQHF
>-|TRBJ2-1|TRBD2|TRBV2
TGTGCCAACCCGGGACTAGCGGGGGGGGATGAGCAGTTCTTC
CANPGLAGGDEQFF
>-|TRBJ2-1|-|TRBV7-2
TGTGCCAGCAGCTTAGCTGCCGAGTACAATGAGCAGTTCTTC
CASSLAAEYNEQFF
>-|TRBJ2-7|-|TRBV4-1
TGCGCCAGCAGCCCGATTGAAGACAGCTCCTACGAGCAGTACTTC
CASSPIEDSSYEQYF
>-|TRBJ2-6|-|TRBV28
TGTGCCAGCACTAACAGGGACATTGCTATCCCTGGGGCCAACGTCCTGACTTTC
CASTNRDIAIPGANVLTF
>-|TRBJ1-2|-|TRBV19
TGTGCCAGTAGTCCCGGGGCTTTTCACTATGGCTACACCTTC
CASSPGAFHYGYTF
>-|TRBJ2-7|TRBD1|TRBV6-1
TGTGCCAGCAGTACGCTGCGAGGGACAGTTATTGAGTACTTC
CASSTLRGTVIEYF